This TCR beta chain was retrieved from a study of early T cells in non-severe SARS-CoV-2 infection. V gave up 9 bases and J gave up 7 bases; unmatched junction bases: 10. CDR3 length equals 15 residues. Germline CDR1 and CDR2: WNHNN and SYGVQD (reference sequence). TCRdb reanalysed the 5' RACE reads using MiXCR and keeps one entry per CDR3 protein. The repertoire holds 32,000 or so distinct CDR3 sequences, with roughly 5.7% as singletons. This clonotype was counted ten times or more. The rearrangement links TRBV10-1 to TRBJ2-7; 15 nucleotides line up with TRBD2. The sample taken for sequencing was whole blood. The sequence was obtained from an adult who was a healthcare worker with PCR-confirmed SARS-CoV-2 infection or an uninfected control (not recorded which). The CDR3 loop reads CARGLAGGPSREQYF. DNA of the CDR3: TGCGCCAGGGGACTAGCGGGGGGTCCGTCGAGAGAGCAGTACTTC.